The clone carrying this T cell receptor (beta chain) showed up just a few times. Its antigen is still unknown. Germline CDR1 SGDLS, CDR2 YYNGEE. V was shortened by 3 bases and J by 8 bases, with 15 bases between the two germline ends. The CDR3 extends over 14 amino acids. The sample originates from a study of cytomegalovirus exposure and HLA in healthy donors. General observations from the study: Looking again later, the authors saw that most CMV-associated TCR beta chains seemed HLA-restricted.

The PCR had 60 Vbeta and 13 Jbeta primers. Here immunoSEQ multiplex PCR was the method, and the copy in TCRdb shows in-frame clones only, minus some. The table records 130,000 or so clones, about 8.5% of them present only once. Samples came from healthy bone marrow donors. What was sequenced was PBMCs. This TCR derives from a man between 40 and 49 years old in good health and CMV-seronegative. The chain uses TRBV9 and TRBJ2-1; maybe TRBD1 (6 bases). CDR3 sequence reads: CASSEGVSWDEQFF. The CDR3 coding sequence is TGTGCCAGCAGCGAGGGGGTTTCATGGGATGAGCAGTTCTTC.